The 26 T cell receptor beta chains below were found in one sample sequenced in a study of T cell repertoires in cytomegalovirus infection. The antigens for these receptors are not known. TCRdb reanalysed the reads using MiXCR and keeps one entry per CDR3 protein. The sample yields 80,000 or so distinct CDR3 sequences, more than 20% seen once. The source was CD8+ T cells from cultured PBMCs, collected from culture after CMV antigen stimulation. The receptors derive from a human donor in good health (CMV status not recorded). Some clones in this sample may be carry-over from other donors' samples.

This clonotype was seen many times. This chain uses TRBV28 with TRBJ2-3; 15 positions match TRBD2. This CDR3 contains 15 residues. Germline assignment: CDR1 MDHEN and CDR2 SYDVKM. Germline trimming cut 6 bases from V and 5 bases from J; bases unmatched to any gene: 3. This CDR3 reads CASRRTSGRVDTQYF. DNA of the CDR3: TGTGCCAGCAGAAGGACTAGCGGGAGGGTAGATACGCAGTATTTT.

This CDR3 reads CASSREASFELGDNEQFF. The CDR3 bases are TGTGCCAGCAGTCGGGAGGCCAGCTTCGAGCTTGGTGACAATGAGCAGTTCTTC. The rearrangement uses TRBV6-2 or TRBV6-3 and TRBJ2-1; 7 bases match TRBD2. The J segment lost 5 bases and the V segment lost 5 bases, leaving 18 bases of the junction unmatched. There are 18 residues in the CDR3. Looked up from germline, CDR1 is MNHEY and CDR2 is SVGEGT.

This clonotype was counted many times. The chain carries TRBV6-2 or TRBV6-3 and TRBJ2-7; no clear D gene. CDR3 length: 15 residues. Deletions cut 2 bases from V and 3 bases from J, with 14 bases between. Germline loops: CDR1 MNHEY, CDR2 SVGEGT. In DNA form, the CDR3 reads TGTGCCAGCAGTTACAAGCGCCCAGAGGTCTACGAGCAGTACTTC. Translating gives CASSYKRPEVYEQYF.

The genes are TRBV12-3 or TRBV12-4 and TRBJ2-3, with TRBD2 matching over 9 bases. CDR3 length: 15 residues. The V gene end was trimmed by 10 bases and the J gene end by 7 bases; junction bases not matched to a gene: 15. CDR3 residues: CANSQYRGLANTQYF. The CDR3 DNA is TGTGCCAACAGCCAATACAGGGGACTAGCTAATACGCAGTATTTT.

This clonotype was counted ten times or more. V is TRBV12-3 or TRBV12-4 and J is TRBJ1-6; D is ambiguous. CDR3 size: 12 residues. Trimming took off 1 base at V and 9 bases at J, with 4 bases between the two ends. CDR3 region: CASSLGVSPLHF. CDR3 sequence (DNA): TGTGCCAGCAGTTTAGGGGTTTCACCCCTCCACTTT.

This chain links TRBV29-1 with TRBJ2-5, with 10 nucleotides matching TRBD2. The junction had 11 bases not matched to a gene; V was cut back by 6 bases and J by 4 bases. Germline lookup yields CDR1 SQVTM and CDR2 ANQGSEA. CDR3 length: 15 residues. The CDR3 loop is CSVPSLAGAGETQYF. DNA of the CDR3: TGCAGCGTCCCCTCGCTAGCGGGGGCGGGAGAGACCCAGTACTTC.

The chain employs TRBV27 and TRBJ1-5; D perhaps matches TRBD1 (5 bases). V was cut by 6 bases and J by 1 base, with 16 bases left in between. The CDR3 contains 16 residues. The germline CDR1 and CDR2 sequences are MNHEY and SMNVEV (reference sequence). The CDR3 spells CASRGKGLVSNQPQHF. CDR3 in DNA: TGTGCCAGCAGAGGAAAGGGGTTGGTGAGCAATCAGCCCCAGCATTTT.

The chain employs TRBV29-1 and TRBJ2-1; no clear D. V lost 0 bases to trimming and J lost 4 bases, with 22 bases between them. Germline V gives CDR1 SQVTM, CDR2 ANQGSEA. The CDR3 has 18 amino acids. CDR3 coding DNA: TGCAGCGTTGAAGATGAGCTCAACGACCGAAAGGCTTACAATGAGCAGTTCTTC. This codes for CSVEDELNDRKAYNEQFF.

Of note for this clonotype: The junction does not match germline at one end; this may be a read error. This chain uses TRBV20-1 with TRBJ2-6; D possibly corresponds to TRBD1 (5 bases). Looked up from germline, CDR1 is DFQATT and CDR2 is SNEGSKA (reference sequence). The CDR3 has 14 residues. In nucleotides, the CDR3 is TGCAGTGCCAGAGACAGCTCTGGGGCCAACGTCCTGACTTTC. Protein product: CSARDSSGANVLTF.

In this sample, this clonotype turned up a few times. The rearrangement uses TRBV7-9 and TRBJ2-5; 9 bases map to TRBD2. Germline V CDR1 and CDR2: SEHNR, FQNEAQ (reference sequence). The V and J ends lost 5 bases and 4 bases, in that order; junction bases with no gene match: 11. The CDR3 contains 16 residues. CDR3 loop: CASSVPRAGGRETQYF. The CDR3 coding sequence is TGTGCCAGCAGCGTACCGCGGGCGGGGGGGCGAGAGACCCAGTACTTC.

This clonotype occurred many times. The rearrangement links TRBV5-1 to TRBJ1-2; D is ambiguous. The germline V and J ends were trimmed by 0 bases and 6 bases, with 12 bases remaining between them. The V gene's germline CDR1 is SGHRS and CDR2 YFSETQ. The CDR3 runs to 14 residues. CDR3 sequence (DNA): TGCGCCAGCAGCTTGGGATCCTTCGGGGATGGCTACACCTTC. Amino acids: CASSLGSFGDGYTF.

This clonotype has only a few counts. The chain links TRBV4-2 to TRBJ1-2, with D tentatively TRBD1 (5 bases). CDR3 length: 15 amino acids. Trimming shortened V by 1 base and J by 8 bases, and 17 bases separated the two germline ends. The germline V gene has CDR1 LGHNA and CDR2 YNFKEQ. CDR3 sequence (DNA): TGTGCCAGCAGCCAAGCTTTAAGGGAGAGGGGAGGCTACACCTTC. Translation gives CASSQALRERGGYTF.

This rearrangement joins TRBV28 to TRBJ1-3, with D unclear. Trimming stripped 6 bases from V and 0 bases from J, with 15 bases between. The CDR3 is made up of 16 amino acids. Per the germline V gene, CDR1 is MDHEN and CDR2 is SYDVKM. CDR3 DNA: TGTGCCAGCAGCCCAGGCAGCCCGTTCTCTGGAAACACCATATATTTT. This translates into CASSPGSPFSGNTIYF. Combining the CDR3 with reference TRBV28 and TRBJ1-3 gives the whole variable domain DVKVTQSSRYLVKRTGEKVFLECVQDMDHENMFWYRQDPGLGLRLIYFSYDVKMKEKGDIPEGYSVSREKKERFSLILESASTNQTSMYLCASSPGSPFSGNTIYFGEGSWLTVV.

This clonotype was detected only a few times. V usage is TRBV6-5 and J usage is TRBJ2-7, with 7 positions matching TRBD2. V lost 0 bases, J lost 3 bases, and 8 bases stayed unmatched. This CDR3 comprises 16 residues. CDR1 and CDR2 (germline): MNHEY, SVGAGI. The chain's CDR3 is CASSYSKTGEGYEQYF. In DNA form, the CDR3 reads TGTGCCAGCAGTTACTCGAAAACCGGGGAGGGCTACGAGCAGTACTTC.

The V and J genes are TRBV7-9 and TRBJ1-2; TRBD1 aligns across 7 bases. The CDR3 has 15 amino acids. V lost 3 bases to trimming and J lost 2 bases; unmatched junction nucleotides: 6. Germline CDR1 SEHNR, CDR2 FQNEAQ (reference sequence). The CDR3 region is CASSLQTGLNYGYTF. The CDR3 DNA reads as TGTGCCAGCAGCTTGCAGACAGGGTTGAACTATGGCTACACCTTC.

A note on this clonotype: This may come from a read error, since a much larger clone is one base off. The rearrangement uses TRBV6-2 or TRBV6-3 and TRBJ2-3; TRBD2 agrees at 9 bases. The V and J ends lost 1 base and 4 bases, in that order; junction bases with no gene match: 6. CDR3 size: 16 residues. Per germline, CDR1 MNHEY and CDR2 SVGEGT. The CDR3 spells CASSYLPSGIADTQYF. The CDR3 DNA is TGTGCCAGCAGTTACTTACCTAGCGGGATCGCAGATACGCAGTATTTT.

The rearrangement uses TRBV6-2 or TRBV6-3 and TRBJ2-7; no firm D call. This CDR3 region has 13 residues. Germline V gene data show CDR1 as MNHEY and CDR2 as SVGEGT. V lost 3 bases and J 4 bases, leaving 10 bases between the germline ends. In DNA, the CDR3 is TGTGCCAGCAGTTATCTCGCGTTTTACGAGCAGTACTTC. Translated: CASSYLAFYEQYF.

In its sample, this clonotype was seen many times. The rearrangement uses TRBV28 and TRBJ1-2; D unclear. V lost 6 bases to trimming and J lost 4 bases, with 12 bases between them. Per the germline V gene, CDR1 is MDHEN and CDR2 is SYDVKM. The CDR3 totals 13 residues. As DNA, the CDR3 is TGTGCCAGCAGCCGGAAACCGGGCTATGGCTACACCTTC. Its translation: CASSRKPGYGYTF.

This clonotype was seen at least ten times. CDR3 DNA: TGTGCCAGCAGCCCCACCGGACAGGGCGGATTGGAGACCCAGTACTTC. The encoded protein is CASSPTGQGGLETQYF. J is TRBJ2-5 and V is TRBV5-5; 8 bases are a match to TRBD1. V was clipped by 4 bases and J by 5 bases; unmatched bases: 13. CDR3 length equals 16 residues. Germline V CDR1 and CDR2: SGHKS, YYEKEE (reference sequence).

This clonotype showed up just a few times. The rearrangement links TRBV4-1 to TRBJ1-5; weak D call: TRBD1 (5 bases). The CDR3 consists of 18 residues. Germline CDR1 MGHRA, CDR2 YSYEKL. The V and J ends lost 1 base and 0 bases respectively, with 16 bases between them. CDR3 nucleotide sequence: TGCGCCAGCAGCCAAGGGCCTGTCGGGGACTCTAGCAATCAGCCCCAGCATTTT. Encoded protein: CASSQGPVGDSSNQPQHF.

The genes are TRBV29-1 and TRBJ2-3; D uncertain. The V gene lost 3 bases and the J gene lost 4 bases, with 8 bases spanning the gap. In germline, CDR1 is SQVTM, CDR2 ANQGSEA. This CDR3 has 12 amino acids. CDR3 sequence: CSVEMGADTQYF. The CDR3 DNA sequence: TGCAGCGTTGAGATGGGTGCAGATACGCAGTATTTT.

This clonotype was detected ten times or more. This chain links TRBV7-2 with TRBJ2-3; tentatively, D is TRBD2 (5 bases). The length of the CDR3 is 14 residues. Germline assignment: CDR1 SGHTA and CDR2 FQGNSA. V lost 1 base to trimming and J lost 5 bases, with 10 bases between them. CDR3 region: CASSLESGGDTQYF. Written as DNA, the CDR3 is TGTGCCAGCAGCTTAGAATCAGGAGGAGATACGCAGTATTTT.

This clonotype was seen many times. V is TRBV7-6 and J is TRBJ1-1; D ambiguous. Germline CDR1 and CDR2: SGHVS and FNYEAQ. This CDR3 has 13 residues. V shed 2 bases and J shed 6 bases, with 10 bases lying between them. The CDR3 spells CASSLQVAAEAFF. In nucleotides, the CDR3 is TGTGCCAGCAGCTTACAGGTTGCGGCTGAAGCTTTCTTT.

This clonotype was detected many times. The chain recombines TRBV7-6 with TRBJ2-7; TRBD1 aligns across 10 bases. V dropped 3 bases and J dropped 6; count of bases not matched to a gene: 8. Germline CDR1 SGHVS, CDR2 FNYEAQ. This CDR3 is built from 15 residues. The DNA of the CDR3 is TGTGCCAGCAGCTTTGGGACAGGGGCTTTAGGCGAGCAGTACTTC. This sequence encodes CASSFGTGALGEQYF.

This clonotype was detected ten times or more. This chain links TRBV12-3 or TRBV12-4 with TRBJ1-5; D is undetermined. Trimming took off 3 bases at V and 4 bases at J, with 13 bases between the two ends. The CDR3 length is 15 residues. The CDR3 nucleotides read TGTGCCAGCAGTTTGGGTTGGAGGGATAATCAGCCCCAGCATTTT. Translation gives CASSLGWRDNQPQHF.

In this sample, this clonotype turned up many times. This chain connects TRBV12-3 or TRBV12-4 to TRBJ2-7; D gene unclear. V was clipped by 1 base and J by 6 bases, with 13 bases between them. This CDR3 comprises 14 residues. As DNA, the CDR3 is TGTGCCAGCAGTTTAGGGATGACCGGTGTCGAGCAGTACTTC. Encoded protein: CASSLGMTGVEQYF.